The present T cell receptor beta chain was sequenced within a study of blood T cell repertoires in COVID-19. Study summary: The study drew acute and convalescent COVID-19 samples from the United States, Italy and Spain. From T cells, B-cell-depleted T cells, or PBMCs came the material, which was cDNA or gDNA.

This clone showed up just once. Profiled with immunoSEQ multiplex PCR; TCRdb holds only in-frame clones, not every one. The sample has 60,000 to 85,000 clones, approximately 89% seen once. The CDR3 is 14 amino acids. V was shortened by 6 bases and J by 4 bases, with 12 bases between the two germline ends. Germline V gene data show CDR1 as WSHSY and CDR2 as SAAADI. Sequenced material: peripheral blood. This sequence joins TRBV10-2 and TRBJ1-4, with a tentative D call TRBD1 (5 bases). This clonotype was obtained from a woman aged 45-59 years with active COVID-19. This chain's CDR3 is CASRGGANNEKLFF. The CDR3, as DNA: TGCGCCAGCAGGGGGGGAGCAAATAATGAAAAACTGTTTTTT.